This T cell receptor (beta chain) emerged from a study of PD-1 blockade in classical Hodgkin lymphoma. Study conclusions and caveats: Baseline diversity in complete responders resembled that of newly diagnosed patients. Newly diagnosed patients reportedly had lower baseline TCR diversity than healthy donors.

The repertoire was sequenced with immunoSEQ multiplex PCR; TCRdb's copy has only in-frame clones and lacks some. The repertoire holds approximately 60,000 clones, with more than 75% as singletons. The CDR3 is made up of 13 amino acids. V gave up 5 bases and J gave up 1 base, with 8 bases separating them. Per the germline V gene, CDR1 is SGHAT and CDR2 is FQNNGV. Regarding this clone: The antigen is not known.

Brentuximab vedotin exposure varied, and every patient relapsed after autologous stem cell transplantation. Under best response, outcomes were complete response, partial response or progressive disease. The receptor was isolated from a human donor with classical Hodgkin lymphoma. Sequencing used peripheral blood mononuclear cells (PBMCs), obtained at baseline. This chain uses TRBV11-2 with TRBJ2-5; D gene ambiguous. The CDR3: CASSRTRQETQYF. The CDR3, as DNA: TGTGCCAGCAGCCGAACGCGCCAAGAGACCCAGTACTTC.